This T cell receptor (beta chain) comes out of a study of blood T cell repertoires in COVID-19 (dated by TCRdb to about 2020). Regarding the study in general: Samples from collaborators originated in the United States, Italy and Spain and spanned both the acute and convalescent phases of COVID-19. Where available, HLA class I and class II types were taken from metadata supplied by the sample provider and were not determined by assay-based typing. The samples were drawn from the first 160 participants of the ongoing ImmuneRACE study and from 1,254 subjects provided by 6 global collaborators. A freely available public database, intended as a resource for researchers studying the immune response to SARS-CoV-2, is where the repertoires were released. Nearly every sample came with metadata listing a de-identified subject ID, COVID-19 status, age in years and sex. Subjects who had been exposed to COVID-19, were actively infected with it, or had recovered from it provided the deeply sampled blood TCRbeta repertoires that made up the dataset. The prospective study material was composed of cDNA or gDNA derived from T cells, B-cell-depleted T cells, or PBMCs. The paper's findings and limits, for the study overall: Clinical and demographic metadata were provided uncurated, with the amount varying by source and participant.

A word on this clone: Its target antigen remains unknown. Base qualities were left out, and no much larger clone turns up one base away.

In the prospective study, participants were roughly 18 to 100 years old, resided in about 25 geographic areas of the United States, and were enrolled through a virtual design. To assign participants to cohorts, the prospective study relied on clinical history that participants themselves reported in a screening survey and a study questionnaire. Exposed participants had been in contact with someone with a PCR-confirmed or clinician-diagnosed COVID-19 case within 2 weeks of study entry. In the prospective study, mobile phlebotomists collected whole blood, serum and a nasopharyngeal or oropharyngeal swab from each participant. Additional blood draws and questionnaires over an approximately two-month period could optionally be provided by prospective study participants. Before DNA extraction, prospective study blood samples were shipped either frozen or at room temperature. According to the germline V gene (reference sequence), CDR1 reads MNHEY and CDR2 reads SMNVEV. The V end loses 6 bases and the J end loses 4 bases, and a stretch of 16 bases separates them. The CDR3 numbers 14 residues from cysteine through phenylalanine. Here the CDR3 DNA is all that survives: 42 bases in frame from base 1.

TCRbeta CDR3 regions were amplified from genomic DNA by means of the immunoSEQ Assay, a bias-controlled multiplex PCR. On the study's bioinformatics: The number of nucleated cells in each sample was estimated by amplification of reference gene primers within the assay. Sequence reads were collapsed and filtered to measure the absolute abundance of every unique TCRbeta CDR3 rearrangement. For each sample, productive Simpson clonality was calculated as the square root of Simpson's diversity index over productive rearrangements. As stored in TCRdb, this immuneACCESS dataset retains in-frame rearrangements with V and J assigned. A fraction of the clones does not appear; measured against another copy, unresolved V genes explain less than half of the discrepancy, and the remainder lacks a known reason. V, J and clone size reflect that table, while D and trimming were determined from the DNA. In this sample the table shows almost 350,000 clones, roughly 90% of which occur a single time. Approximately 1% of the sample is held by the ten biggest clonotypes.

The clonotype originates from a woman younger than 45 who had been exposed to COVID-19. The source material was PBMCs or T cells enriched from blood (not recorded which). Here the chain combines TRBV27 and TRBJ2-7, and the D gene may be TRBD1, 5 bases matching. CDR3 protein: CASSSGQGPYEQYF. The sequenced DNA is TGTGCCAGCAGCTCAGGTCAGGGCCCTTACGAGCAGTACTTC.